This entry lists 6 T cell receptor beta chains sequenced from one sample in a study of Ad26.COV2.S vaccination and SARS-CoV-2 variants (dated by TCRdb to the early 2020s). The receptor library was made with the immunoSEQ multiplex PCR assay. TCRdb retrieved this table from immuneACCESS and kept in-frame rearrangements only. Not all clones are present; in checked studies, unresolved V genes account for under half, and no reason is known for the remainder. In all, the sample holds about 470,000 clones, and around 90% of those were seen once. The ten top clones hold 4.3% of the sample. The sample's treatment or condition, from its label and the paper: roughly 19 received Ad26.COV2.S at low or high dose, single or two shots; about 5 received placebo; per-sample allocation not given. For vaccine and placebo recipients, the sequenced repertoires came from samples collected on day 63 after the first injection.

Here the sequenced sample was peripheral blood, taken in a trial of Ad26.COV2.S vaccine versus placebo. The receptors were gathered from a person aged 18 to 65 who received the Ad26.COV2.S COVID-19 vaccine or a placebo.

The chain has TRBV2 and TRBJ1-2; D uncertain. V dropped 4 bases and J dropped 0 bases, with 12 bases sitting between them. The CDR3 covers 15 residues. Germline V gene sequence: CDR1 SNHLY, CDR2 FYNNEI. For the CDR3, the DNA is TGTGCCAGCAGTGCGGAGCAGTTATCTAACTATGGCTACACCTTC. Translating gives CASSAEQLSNYGYTF.

CDR3 residues: CASTQFESDTQYF. CDR3 coding DNA: TGTGCCAGCACCCAGTTCGAGAGTGATACGCAGTATTTT. The chain links TRBV9 to TRBJ2-3; the D is unclear. The germline V gene has CDR1 SGDLS and CDR2 YYNGEE. Trimming pared 6 bases from V and 6 bases from J, leaving 14 bases between. The CDR3 length is 13 residues.

DNA of the CDR3: TGTGCCAGCAGTGTCGGACGAAACACCGGGGAGCTGTTTTTT. This sequence encodes CASSVGRNTGELFF. The chain uses TRBV25-1 and TRBJ2-2, with D hard to call. The CDR3 loop spans 14 amino acids. Trimming left V 4 bases short and J 2 bases short, with 8 bases between. Germline V gives CDR1 MGHDK, CDR2 SYGVNS.

The chain joins TRBV11-3 to TRBJ2-1, with TRBD2 identical over 10 bases. CDR1 and CDR2 from the germline V gene are SGHNT and YENEEA. The CDR3 runs 14 residues. V lost 5 bases to trimming and J lost 5 bases; unmatched junction nucleotides: 3. CDR3 nucleotides: TGTGCCAGCAGCCGTCTAGCGGGAGACAATGAGCAGTTCTTC. It yields the protein CASSRLAGDNEQFF. Drawing the rest from reference TRBV11-3 and TRBJ2-1, the complete variable domain is EAGVVQSPRYKIIEKKQPVAFWCNPISGHNTLYWYLQNLGQGPELLIRYENEEAVDDSQLPKDRFSAERLKGVDSTLKIQPAELGDSAVYLCASSRLAGDNEQFFGPGTRLTVL.

The chain links TRBV24-1 to TRBJ2-5; tentatively, D is TRBD1 (5 bases). CDR1 is KGHDR, CDR2 SFDVKD, per germline. The V gene lost 3 bases and the J gene lost 1 base, with 11 bases spanning the gap. This CDR3 spans 15 amino acids. Here the CDR3 DNA reads TGTGCCACCAGTGATGGCAGGGTGGCCCAAGAGACCCAGTACTTC. As protein: CATSDGRVAQETQYF.

The chain carries TRBV5-6 and TRBJ1-1; 7 bases fit TRBD1. Germline lookup yields CDR1 SGHDT and CDR2 YYEEEE. V shed 2 bases, J shed 8 bases, and the junction held 6 bases outside the gene matches. The CDR3 contains 13 residues. The CDR3 loop reads CASSFLPGGEAFF. DNA for the CDR3: TGTGCCAGCAGCTTCTTACCAGGGGGGGAAGCTTTCTTT.